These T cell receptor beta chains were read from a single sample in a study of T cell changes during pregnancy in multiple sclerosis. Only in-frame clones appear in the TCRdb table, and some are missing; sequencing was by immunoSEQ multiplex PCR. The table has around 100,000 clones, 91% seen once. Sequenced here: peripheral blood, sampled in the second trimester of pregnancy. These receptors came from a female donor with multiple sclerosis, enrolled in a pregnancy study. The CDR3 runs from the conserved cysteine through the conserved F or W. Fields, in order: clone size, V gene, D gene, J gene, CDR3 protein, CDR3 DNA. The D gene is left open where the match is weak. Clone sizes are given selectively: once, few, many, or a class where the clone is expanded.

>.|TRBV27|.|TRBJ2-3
CASSMAQGPTDTQYF
TGTGCCAGCAGTATGGCGCAGGGGCCCACAGATACGCAGTATTTT
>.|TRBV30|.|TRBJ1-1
CAWSLGDTEAFF
TGTGCCTGGAGTTTGGGCGACACTGAAGCTTTCTTT
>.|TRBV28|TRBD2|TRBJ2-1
CASSPTSGRGNEQFF
TGTGCCAGCAGTCCGACTAGCGGGAGGGGGAATGAGCAGTTCTTC
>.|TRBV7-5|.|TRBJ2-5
CAPRAQYF
TGTGCCCCGAGGGCCCAGTACTTC
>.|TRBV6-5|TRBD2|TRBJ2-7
CASRASGSYEQYF
TGTGCCAGCAGGGCTAGCGGCTCCTACGAGCAGTACTTC
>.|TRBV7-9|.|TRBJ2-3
CASSQRDTQYF
TGTGCCAGCAGCCAGAGGGATACGCAGTATTTT
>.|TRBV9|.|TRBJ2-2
CASSVARRDTGELFF
TGTGCCAGCAGCGTAGCTCGGAGGGACACCGGGGAGCTGTTTTTT
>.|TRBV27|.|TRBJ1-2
CASSATQQGLKTYGYTF
TGTGCCAGCAGTGCGACCCAACAGGGCCTGAAGACGTATGGCTACACCTTC
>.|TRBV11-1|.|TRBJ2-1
CASSFPPNGEQFF
TGTGCCAGCAGCTTCCCACCAAACGGTGAGCAGTTCTTC
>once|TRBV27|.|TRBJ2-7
CASKSGRGNGLYEQYF
TGTGCCAGCAAGTCGGGAAGAGGAAACGGACTCTACGAGCAGTACTTC
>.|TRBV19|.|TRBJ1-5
CASSISSWGHSNQPQHF
TGTGCCAGTAGTATATCGAGCTGGGGACACTCCAATCAGCCCCAGCATTTT
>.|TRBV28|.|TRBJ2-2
CASNYPQGFTGELFF
TGTGCCAGCAACTATCCCCAGGGTTTCACTGGGGAGCTGTTTTTT
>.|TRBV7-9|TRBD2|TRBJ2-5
CASSPGGVEETQYF
TGTGCCAGCAGCCCCGGGGGGGTAGAAGAGACCCAGTACTTC
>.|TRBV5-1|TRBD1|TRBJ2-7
CASSLSTGGLYEQYF
TGCGCCAGCAGCTTATCGACAGGGGGCCTCTACGAGCAGTACTTC
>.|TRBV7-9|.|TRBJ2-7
CASSLTRAGLHQNEQYF
TGTGCCAGCAGCTTGACTCGGGCAGGGCTTCATCAGAACGAGCAGTACTTC
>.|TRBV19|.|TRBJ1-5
CASTVGRGGGSNQPQHF
TGTGCCAGCACCGTGGGGAGGGGAGGAGGGAGCAATCAGCCCCAGCATTTT
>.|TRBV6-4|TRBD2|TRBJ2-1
CASSDSAGTNNEQFF
TGTGCCAGCAGTGACTCAGCGGGAACTAACAATGAGCAGTTCTTC
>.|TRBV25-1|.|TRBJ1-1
CASSEYGARAFF
TGTGCCAGCAGTGAATATGGGGCGCGAGCTTTCTTT
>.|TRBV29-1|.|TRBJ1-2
CSVDPGYGYTF
TGCAGCGTCGATCCAGGGTATGGCTACACCTTC
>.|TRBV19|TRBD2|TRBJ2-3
CASSIAGGATDTQYF
TGTGCCAGTAGTATAGCGGGGGGGGCCACAGATACGCAGTATTTT
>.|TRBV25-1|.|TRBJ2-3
CASSEWGTGTDTQYF
TGTGCCAGCAGTGAATGGGGTACGGGGACAGATACGCAGTATTTT
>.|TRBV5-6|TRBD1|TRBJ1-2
CASSRDRGPTYYGYTF
TGTGCCAGCAGCAGAGACAGGGGGCCTACGTACTATGGCTACACCTTC
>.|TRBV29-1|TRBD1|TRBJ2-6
CSVGGSLPGQTLSGANVLTF
TGCAGCGTTGGAGGGTCTTTACCGGGACAGACACTCTCTGGGGCCAACGTCCTGACTTTC
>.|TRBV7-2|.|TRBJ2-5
CASSKRVGETQYF
TGTGCCAGCAGCAAAAGAGTCGGGGAGACCCAGTACTTC
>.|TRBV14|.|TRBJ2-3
CASSPRSGGTDTQYF
TGTGCCAGCAGCCCTCGTTCGGGAGGCACAGATACGCAGTATTTT
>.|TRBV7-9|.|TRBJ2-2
CASSLGGGTGELFF
TGTGCCAGCAGCTTAGGGGGCGGCACCGGGGAGCTGTTTTTT
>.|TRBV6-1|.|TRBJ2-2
CASSVRETGELFF
TGTGCCAGCAGTGTACGCGAGACCGGGGAGCTGTTTTTT
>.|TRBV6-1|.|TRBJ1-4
CASSPDSIQKLFF
TGTGCCAGCAGTCCCGACAGTATCCAAAAACTGTTTTTT
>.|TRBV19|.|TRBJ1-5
CASSIVIYQPQHF
TGTGCCAGTAGTATTGTAATTTATCAGCCCCAGCATTTT
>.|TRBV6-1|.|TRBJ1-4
CASSGNTGLADEKLFF
TGTGCCAGCAGTGGAAATACAGGGTTGGCGGATGAAAAACTGTTTTTT
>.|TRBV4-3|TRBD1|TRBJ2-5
CASSQVAGGGQTQYF
TGCGCCAGCAGCCAAGTAGCAGGGGGCGGACAGACCCAGTACTTC
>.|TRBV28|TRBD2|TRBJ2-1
CASSFIITAGGNNEQFF
TGTGCCAGCAGTTTTATCATTACGGCGGGAGGCAACAATGAGCAGTTCTTC
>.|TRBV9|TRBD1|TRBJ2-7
CASSVGPPDRYEQYF
TGTGCCAGCAGCGTAGGACCTCCGGACAGGTACGAGCAGTACTTC
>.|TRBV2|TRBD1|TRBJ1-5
CASSVQGAIQPQHF
TGTGCCAGCAGTGTACAGGGGGCTATTCAGCCCCAGCATTTT
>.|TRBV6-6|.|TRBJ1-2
CASVRRLDSNYGYTF
TGTGCCAGCGTAAGGCGATTGGACAGTAACTATGGCTACACCTTC
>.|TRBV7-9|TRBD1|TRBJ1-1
CASSSGQREAFF
TGTGCCAGCAGCTCGGGACAGAGAGAAGCTTTCTTT
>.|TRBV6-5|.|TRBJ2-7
CASSPQSTFYEQYF
TGTGCCAGCAGTCCACAGAGTACATTCTACGAGCAGTACTTC
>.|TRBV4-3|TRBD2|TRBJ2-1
CASSQGTRGGGEQFF
TGCGCCAGCAGCCAAGGGACTAGGGGCGGCGGTGAGCAGTTCTTC
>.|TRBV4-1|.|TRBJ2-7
CASSQVITTGSEQYF
TGCGCCAGCAGCCAAGTGATAACCACAGGTTCCGAGCAGTACTTC
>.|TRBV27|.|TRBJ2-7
CASSLYGSSYEQYF
TGTGCCAGCAGTTTATATGGTAGCTCCTACGAGCAGTACTTC
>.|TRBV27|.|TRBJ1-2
CASSSGGAIGGYTF
TGTGCCAGCAGTTCGGGGGGGGCGATCGGTGGCTACACCTTC
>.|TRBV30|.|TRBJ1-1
CAWSVPIRYIGATQVANTEAFF
TGTGCCTGGAGTGTACCGATTAGATATATTGGGGCCACCCAAGTCGCCAACACTGAAGCTTTCTTT
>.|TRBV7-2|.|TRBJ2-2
CASSLSSTGELFF
TGTGCCAGCAGCTTATCTAGCACCGGGGAGCTGTTTTTT
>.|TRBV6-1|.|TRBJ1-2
CASSARLGANYGYTF
TGTGCCAGCAGTGCCAGGTTGGGAGCTAACTATGGCTACACCTTC
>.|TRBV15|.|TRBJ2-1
CATSLRSVSGNEQFF
TGTGCCACCAGCCTTAGATCGGTCTCAGGAAATGAGCAGTTCTTC
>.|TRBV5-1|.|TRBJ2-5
CASSRPGAQETQYF
TGCGCCAGCAGCAGGCCGGGAGCTCAAGAGACCCAGTACTTC
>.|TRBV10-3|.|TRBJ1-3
CAISESGTTGNTIYF
TGTGCCATCAGTGAGTCAGGCACTACTGGAAACACCATATATTTT
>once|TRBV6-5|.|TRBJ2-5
CAGSYSTGRGQETQYF
TGTGCCGGCAGTTACTCGACAGGTCGGGGCCAAGAGACCCAGTACTTC
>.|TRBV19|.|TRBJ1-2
CASSFRTANYGYTF
TGTGCCAGTAGTTTCCGGACAGCTAACTATGGCTACACCTTC
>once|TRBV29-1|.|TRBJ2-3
CSVAGRTSTDTQYF
TGCAGCGTTGCGGGCAGGACTAGCACAGATACGCAGTATTTT
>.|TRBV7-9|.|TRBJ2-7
CASSFGVGLASEQYF
TGTGCCAGCAGCTTCGGGGTTGGTCTAGCTTCCGAGCAGTACTTC
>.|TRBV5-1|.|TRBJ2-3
CASRSTGGTDTQYF
TGCGCCAGCAGGTCCACGGGTGGCACAGATACGCAGTATTTT
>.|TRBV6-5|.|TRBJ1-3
CASTTSPGNTIYF
TGTGCCAGCACCACTTCCCCCGGAAACACCATATATTTT
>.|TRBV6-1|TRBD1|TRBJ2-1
CAAGGRSSYNEQFF
TGTGCCGCAGGGGGACGCAGCTCCTACAATGAGCAGTTCTTC
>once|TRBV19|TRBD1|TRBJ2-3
CASRDRAGTDTQYF
TGTGCCAGCCGTGACAGGGCAGGCACAGATACGCAGTATTTT
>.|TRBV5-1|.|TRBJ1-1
CASSLEWGLMNTEAFF
TGCGCCAGCAGCTTGGAGTGGGGCCTCATGAACACTGAAGCTTTCTTT
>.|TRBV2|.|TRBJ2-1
CASSEVRNNEQFF
TGTGCCAGCAGTGAGGTCAGAAACAATGAGCAGTTCTTC
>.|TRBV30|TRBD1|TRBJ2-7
CAWSVPPRGQEPEEQYF
TGTGCCTGGAGTGTACCTCCCAGGGGGCAGGAGCCTGAAGAGCAGTACTTC